This TCR beta chain is drawn from a study of technical replicates of blood from a few donors. V trimming: 4 bases; J trimming: 4 bases; junction bases outside the gene matches: 13. The CDR3 has 20 residues. Germline CDR1 and CDR2: SGHTA and FQGTGA. Sequencing was performed with immunoSEQ multiplex PCR; in TCRdb, only in-frame clones are kept and a portion is missing. Of 50,000 to 70,000 clones in the sample, 75% to 90% were seen once. The clonotype was recovered from a human donor in good health. Some clones in this sample may be carry-over from other donors' samples. The genes are TRBV7-3 and TRBJ2-1; TRBD2 aligns across 16 bases. The sequencing input was PBMCs. The CDR3 sequence: CASSSPAGTSGGGSYNEQFF. For the CDR3, the DNA is TGTGCCAGCAGCTCCCCCGCCGGGACTAGCGGGGGGGGGAGTTACAATGAGCAGTTCTTC.